The next 22 T cell receptor beta chains were all read from a single sample in a study of beta chain features in type 1 diabetes. Reverse transcribing all isolated RNA meant expressed TCRB transcripts were sequenced. TCRdb's table, derived via immunoSEQ multiplex PCR, lists solely in-frame clones and lacks some. The table shows 300,000 to 350,000 clones, with over 7% occurring only once. No antigens are known for them. Whole-study findings and limits: Significant though moderate, a shortening of TCRB CDR3s appeared in all four CD4+ subsets of Type 1 diabetes patients.

Sequencing was done on a sample of central memory CD4+ T cells from blood. The receptor source for this set is a man between 25 and 39 years old with type 1 diabetes.

The sample holds a few counts of this clone. The V call is TRBV5-1, the J call TRBJ2-1, with 10 bases matching TRBD2. The CDR3 consists of 17 residues. Germline-derived CDR1 and CDR2 are SGHRS and YFSETQ. V gave up 2 bases and J gave up 5 bases; unmatched junction bases: 10. For the CDR3, the DNA is TGCGCCAGCAGCTTCGGACCTTCCGGGACTAGCGACAATGAGCAGTTCTTC. Its protein product is CASSFGPSGTSDNEQFF.

This sequence joins TRBV4-1 and TRBJ1-4; weak D call: TRBD1 (6 bases). CDR1 is MGHRA and CDR2 is YSYEKL in the germline V gene. CDR3 length: 16 amino acids. V shed 0 bases and J shed 7 bases, with 15 bases lying between them. The CDR3 is CASSQDRGGRGEKLFF. The DNA of the CDR3 is TGCGCCAGCAGCCAAGATCGCGGGGGGCGAGGTGAAAAACTGTTTTTT.

This sequence joins TRBV2 and TRBJ1-2; TRBD1 agrees at 9 bases. Germline assignment: CDR1 SNHLY and CDR2 FYNNEI. The ends lost 4 bases at V and 4 bases at J; junction bases unmatched: 10. This CDR3 is built from 16 residues. The CDR3 nucleotides read TGTGCCAGCAGTGCGGGCGGGACAGGGATGGGCTATGGCTACACCTTC. Its translation: CASSAGGTGMGYGYTF.

This clone has a handful of counts. As DNA, the CDR3 is TGTGCCAGCAGTGAGTTTACAGATACGCAGTATTTT. Protein product: CASSEFTDTQYF. This rearrangement joins TRBV25-1 to TRBJ2-3; no clear D. Between the trimmed V and J ends, which lost 3 bases and 3 bases, there was a span of 4 bases. CDR1 is MGHDK, CDR2 SYGVNS, per germline. The CDR3 is 12 amino acids.

The rearrangement joins TRBV7-9 to TRBJ1-6, with D unclear. The CDR3 consists of 16 residues. Germline V lookup: CDR1 SEHNR, CDR2 FQNEAQ (reference sequence). Deletions cut 5 bases from V and 3 bases from J, with 14 bases between. The CDR3 is CASSAIRADYNSPLHF. In DNA, the CDR3 is TGTGCCAGCAGCGCAATAAGGGCCGACTATAATTCACCCCTCCACTTT.

In this sample, this clone turned up a few times. This CDR3 is also generated by other DNA sequences in the sample. V is TRBV29-1 and J is TRBJ2-3, with D uncertain. The CDR3 is 13 amino acids. Germline CDR1 SQVTM, CDR2 ANQGSEA. The V and J ends lost 4 bases and 0 bases respectively, with 8 bases between them. This CDR3 reads CSVGFGSTDTQYF. The CDR3, as DNA: TGCAGCGTTGGTTTCGGAAGCACAGATACGCAGTATTTT.

The chain combines TRBV28 with TRBJ2-7; D may be TRBD1 (6 bases). The CDR3 covers 12 residues. Germline CDR1 is MDHEN and CDR2 is SYDVKM. The V end lost 1 base, the J end lost 6 bases, and 7 bases lay between the germline ends. CDR3 bases: TGTGCCAGCAGTTTATACAGGGCCGAGCAGTACTTC. Translated: CASSLYRAEQYF.

This clone was seen more than once but under ten times. Other nucleotide sequences from this sample produce the same CDR3. The J gene is TRBJ1-2, the V gene TRBV7-2, with 9 bases identical to TRBD1. J was trimmed by 5 bases and V by 5 bases; bases with no gene match: 3. The CDR3 consists of 13 residues. The germline V gene encodes CDR1 SGHTA and CDR2 FQGNSA. The CDR3 sequence: CASSVGQGYGYTF. For the CDR3, the DNA is TGTGCCAGCAGCGTAGGACAGGGGTATGGCTACACCTTC.

This clone was seen only a few times. This chain joins TRBV6-5 and TRBJ2-1, with a weak D call TRBD1 (5 bases). Germline CDR1 reads MNHEY; CDR2 reads SVGAGI. Trimming cost V 6 bases and J 4 bases, with 10 bases left between them. The CDR3 has 13 amino acids. The CDR3: CASRKTGYNEQFF. DNA for the CDR3: TGTGCCAGCAGAAAAACAGGTTACAATGAGCAGTTCTTC.

This clone has a handful of counts. The chain carries TRBV2 and TRBJ1-4; D gene uncertain. V lost 4 bases to trimming and J lost 14 bases, with 17 bases between them. This CDR3 has 13 amino acids. The germline V gene encodes CDR1 SNHLY and CDR2 FYNNEI. CDR3 protein: CASSGALRERLFF. CDR3 sequence (DNA): TGTGCCAGCAGTGGGGCCCTTCGGGAAAGGCTGTTTTTT.

In its sample, this clone was seen a few times. Here the CDR3 reads CASSQETPPRTEKLFF. The CDR3 nucleotides are TGCGCCAGCAGCCAAGAGACGCCACCTCGTACTGAAAAACTGTTTTTT. The chain carries TRBV4-3 and TRBJ1-4; unclear D gene. Germline V gene data show CDR1 as LGHNA and CDR2 as YSLEER. With 0 bases removed from V and 7 bases from J, the gap between germline ends came to 15 bases. The CDR3 totals 16 residues.

This clone was observed a few times. The chain carries TRBV5-5 and TRBJ2-5; TRBD1 aligns across 11 bases. Per germline, CDR1 SGHKS and CDR2 YYEKEE (reference sequence). V lost 1 base and J lost 4; bases outside the gene matches: 9. CDR3 size: 17 residues. The CDR3, as DNA: TGTGCCAGCAGCTTGTTGCGCGGACAGGGGGCTGGAGAGACCCAGTACTTC. Amino acid sequence: CASSLLRGQGAGETQYF.

This clone came up a few times. J is TRBJ2-7 and V is TRBV6-6; perhaps TRBD1 as D (6 bases). Germline V gene data show CDR1 as MNHNY and CDR2 as SVGAGI (reference sequence). Trimming pared 7 bases from V and 2 bases from J, leaving 15 bases between. The CDR3 spans 14 residues. Here the CDR3 reads CASNLYDRTYEQYF. CDR3 sequence (DNA): TGTGCCAGCAACCTATACGACAGGACCTACGAGCAGTACTTC.

The rearrangement joins TRBV11-3 to TRBJ2-5, with 7 bases fitting TRBD1. With 2 bases clipped from V and 2 bases from J, the junction kept 2 bases outside the gene matches. There are 14 residues in the CDR3. Germline values: CDR1 SGHNT, CDR2 YENEEA. The CDR3 DNA reads TGTGCCAGCAGCTTACCGGGACAGCAAGAGACCCAGTACTTC. Residues: CASSLPGQQETQYF.

The chain is built from TRBV6-6 and TRBJ2-7; D remains unclear. The CDR3 length is 15 residues. Germline V gene data show CDR1 as MNHNY and CDR2 as SVGAGI (reference sequence). Trimming removed 2 bases at V and 2 bases at J, with 13 bases between. The CDR3 DNA is TGTGCCAGCAGTTACCAGGACGTCGCCGCCTACGAGCAGTACTTC. Its protein is CASSYQDVAAYEQYF.

With regard to this clone: A much larger clone differs by one base, so this may be a read error. Other DNA sequences in the sample encode the same CDR3. The chain uses TRBV9 and TRBJ2-3, with TRBD1 identical over 10 bases. Germline-derived CDR1 and CDR2 are SGDLS and YYNGEE. The CDR3 loop spans 14 amino acids. J lost 3 bases, V lost 4 bases, and 2 bases had no gene match. The CDR3 region is CASSPGQGTDTQYF. CDR3 sequence (DNA): TGTGCCAGCAGCCCGGGACAGGGGACAGATACGCAGTATTTT.

This clone was observed a handful of times. The chain employs TRBV27 and TRBJ1-5; no clear D. The ends were cut back, 8 bases at V and 2 bases at J, with 13 bases in the middle. The CDR3 sequence is 14 residues long. Germline CDR1 reads MNHEY; CDR2 reads SMNVEV (reference sequence). Here the CDR3 reads CASAWGSGNQPQHF. The CDR3 region has the DNA TGTGCCAGCGCTTGGGGATCGGGCAATCAGCCCCAGCATTTT.

This clone turned up a few times. The V gene is TRBV7-9, the J gene TRBJ2-1, with 11 positions matching TRBD1. The J segment lost 10 bases and the V segment lost 5 bases, leaving 4 bases of the junction unmatched. Germline CDR1 SEHNR, CDR2 FQNEAQ (reference sequence). CDR3 length: 13 amino acids. This CDR3 reads CASSLRTGGEQFF. CDR3 nucleotides: TGTGCCAGCAGCCTAAGGACAGGGGGCGAGCAGTTCTTC.

This clone has a handful of counts. The V and J genes are TRBV5-4 and TRBJ2-7, with a weak D call TRBD1 (6 bases). Trimming took off 4 bases at V and 1 base at J, with 18 bases between the two ends. This CDR3 is built from 16 residues. Germline-derived CDR1 and CDR2 are SGHNT and YYREEE (reference sequence). CDR3 region: CASSLLQGSTSYEQYF. DNA for the CDR3: TGTGCCAGCAGCCTCCTACAGGGAAGTACATCCTACGAGCAGTACTTC.

This clone came up many times. The V and J genes are TRBV13 and TRBJ1-6; TRBD1 aligns across 9 bases. V lost 10 bases and J lost 5; bases outside the gene matches: 6. This CDR3 is built from 14 residues. Germline-derived CDR1 and CDR2 are PRHDT and FYEKMQ (reference sequence). In nucleotides, the CDR3 is TGTGCCACCGGGACAGGGAGCCATAATTCACCCCTCCACTTT. This gives the protein CATGTGSHNSPLHF. The whole variable domain, remainder taken from reference TRBV13 and TRBJ1-6, is AAGVIQSPRHLIKEKRETATLKCYPIPRHDTVYWYQQGPGQDPQFLISFYEKMQSDKGSIPDRFSAQQFSDYHSELNMSSLELGDSALYFCATGTGSHNSPLHFGNGTRLTVT.

This clone was counted between two and nine times. The genes are TRBV30 and TRBJ2-2; D is unresolved. Trimming left V 8 bases short and J 0 bases short, with 10 bases between. From germline, CDR1 is GTSNPN and CDR2 SVGIG (reference sequence). The CDR3 consists of 13 residues. The CDR3 bases are TGTGCCCTGAGTCCGCCGAACACCGGGGAGCTGTTTTTT. Protein: CALSPPNTGELFF. Drawing the rest from reference TRBV30 and TRBJ2-2, the complete variable domain is SQTIHQWPATLVQPVGSPLSLECTVEGTSNPNLYWYRQAAGRGLQLLFYSVGIGQISSEVPQNLSASRPQDRQFILSSKKLLLSDSGFYLCALSPPNTGELFFGEGSRLTVL.

The J gene is TRBJ2-5, the V gene TRBV5-6; 7 bases match TRBD2. The CDR3 spans 13 residues. After removal of 2 bases from V and 9 bases from J, the junction contained 7 bases not matched to a gene. In germline, CDR1 is SGHDT, CDR2 YYEEEE. Written as DNA, the CDR3 is TGTGCCAGCAGCTTCCTAGCGGCCTCGGCCCAGTACTTC. Encoded protein: CASSFLAASAQYF.